Sequencing of this T cell receptor beta chain was carried out in a study of EBV T-cell therapy then PD-1 blockade in nasopharyngeal carcinoma. Measured with immunoSEQ multiplex PCR; TCRdb has only the in-frame clones, and not every one. The sample comprises under 30,000 clones, 75% to 90% of which are singletons, and 25% to 35% rests with the top ten. V shed 0 bases and J shed 0 bases, with 6 bases lying between them. The CDR3 extends over 16 amino acids. Looked up from germline, CDR1 is MRHNA and CDR2 is SNTAGT. Treatment defined: AdE1-LMPpoly-expanded autologous EBV-specific T-cell therapy followed by anti-PD-1 nivolumab. This clone was observed a handful of times. As yet, its antigen is unknown.

This TCR was sampled from a man aged 35-49 years with nasopharyngeal carcinoma. The specimen comprised CD8+ T cells from blood, sampled at approximately day 61 from a patient whose treatment included autologous EBV-specific T cells and nivolumab. V usage is TRBV6-4 and J usage is TRBJ2-6, with D possibly TRBD1 on 5 matching bases. CDR3 sequence: CASSDSTASGANVLTF. CDR3 DNA sequence: TGTGCCAGCAGTGACTCGACAGCCTCTGGGGCCAACGTCCTGACTTTC.